Below, 31 T cell receptor beta chains from the same sample are listed, as sequenced in a study of T-cell memory formation after mild COVID-19. TCRdb reanalysed the 5' RACE reads using MiXCR and keeps one entry per CDR3 protein. The repertoire holds roughly 550,000 distinct CDR3 sequences, roughly 20% seen once, with under 15% in the top ten. The sample consisted of PBMCs or a T cell subset sorted from them (not recorded which). The receptors originated from an adult woman who had mild COVID-19 (a few samples of this study predate the infection). Cell type and time point are not known.

The J gene is TRBJ2-1, the V gene TRBV24-1; 8 bases match TRBD2. After removal of 1 base from V and 7 bases from J, the junction contained 5 bases not matched to a gene. The CDR3 has 15 amino acids. Looked up from germline, CDR1 is KGHDR and CDR2 is SFDVKD. The CDR3 loop is CATSDFGGALNEQFF. The CDR3 DNA sequence: TGTGCCACCAGTGATTTCGGGGGGGCGCTTAATGAGCAGTTCTTC.

V gene TRBV12-3 or TRBV12-4 combines with J gene TRBJ2-3; the D gene is possibly TRBD2 (6 bases). V gave up 6 bases and J gave up 10 bases, with 14 bases separating them. This CDR3 region has 12 residues. CDR3 DNA: TGTGCCAGCAGGGGGGACTTCAGGCCGCAGTATTTT. It translates to CASRGDFRPQYF.

This chain connects TRBV7-9 to TRBJ1-1, with D maybe TRBD1 (5 bases). The length of the CDR3 is 15 residues. The germline V gene encodes CDR1 SEHNR and CDR2 FQNEAQ (reference sequence). Trimming removed 4 bases at V and 1 base at J, with 13 bases between. The CDR3 bases are TGTGCCAGCAGCTCCGGGGGAGCTCGGAACACTGAAGCTTTCTTT. Amino acid sequence: CASSSGGARNTEAFF.

The chain employs TRBV12-5 and TRBJ1-1; the match to TRBD1 covers 9 bases. V was clipped by 5 bases and J by 4 bases; unmatched bases: 5. This CDR3 is built from 14 residues. Germline V lookup: CDR1 LGHNT, CDR2 FRNRAP. CDR3 nucleotide sequence: TGTGCTAGTGGTCGGACAGGGGAGGCCACTGAAGCTTTCTTT. Its translation is CASGRTGEATEAFF.

This rearrangement joins TRBV27 to TRBJ1-2; TRBD1 matches 9 bases. The V gene end was trimmed by 4 bases and the J gene end by 4 bases; junction bases not matched to a gene: 4. This CDR3 region has 14 residues. Germline CDR1 MNHEY, CDR2 SMNVEV (reference sequence). CDR3 DNA: TGTGCCAGCAGTTGGGACAGGGAGACCTATGGCTACACCTTC. Translating gives CASSWDRETYGYTF.

This clonotype was seen a handful of times. The chain has TRBV27 and TRBJ1-5; weak D call: TRBD1 (6 bases). Germline values: CDR1 MNHEY, CDR2 SMNVEV (reference sequence). The CDR3 is 18 amino acids. The germline V and J ends were trimmed by 3 bases and 3 bases, with 21 bases remaining between them. CDR3 nucleotides: TGTGCCAGCAGTTTCAGGTTGGCCAGGGGAGTGGTCAATCAGCCCCAGCATTTT. Translated, it gives CASSFRLARGVVNQPQHF.

The CDR3 DNA reads as TGTGCCAGCAGCCACAGGGGGGGCATGAACACTGAAGCTTTCTTT. Translating it yields CASSHRGGMNTEAFF. This chain connects TRBV3-2 to TRBJ1-1; no check of the table's D call, TRBD1, against the DNA was made. TRBV3-2 is deemed a pseudogene. This CDR3 comprises 15 residues.

This clonotype was seen more than once but under ten times. The V and J genes are TRBV20-1 and TRBJ1-2; TRBD1 is a possible D gene (6 bases). Trimming pared 2 bases from V and 1 base from J, leaving 23 bases between. The CDR3 totals 18 residues. Germline CDR1 and CDR2: DFQATT and SNEGSKA (reference sequence). The CDR3 spells CSARLRGGGPDINYGYTF. CDR3 nucleotide sequence: TGCAGTGCTAGACTCCGGGGCGGGGGCCCAGACATTAACTATGGCTACACCTTC.

The gene calls are TRBV24-1 and TRBJ1-2, with D uncertain. Trimming took off 5 bases at V and 0 bases at J, with 9 bases between the two ends. This CDR3 has 14 residues. CDR1 and CDR2 (germline): KGHDR, SFDVKD. CDR3 region: CATSVLGANYGYTF. The CDR3 nucleotides read TGTGCCACCAGTGTTCTCGGGGCTAACTATGGCTACACCTTC.

The chain couples TRBV18 to TRBJ1-1; no clear D gene. The V gene's germline CDR1 is KGHSH and CDR2 LQKENI. The CDR3 totals 14 residues. Trimming left V 5 bases short and J 4 bases short, with 14 bases between. The CDR3 sequence is CASSTTGGSTEAFF. CDR3 bases: TGTGCCAGCTCAACGACGGGAGGTAGCACTGAAGCTTTCTTT.

The chain is built from TRBV7-9 and TRBJ2-7; TRBD2 aligns across 13 bases. The CDR3 contains 14 residues. The J segment lost 6 bases and the V segment lost 4 bases, leaving 3 bases of the junction unmatched. In germline, CDR1 is SEHNR, CDR2 FQNEAQ (reference sequence). The CDR3 loop reads CASSSTSGGLEQYF. CDR3 DNA: TGTGCCAGCAGCTCGACTAGCGGGGGGCTCGAGCAGTACTTC.

The DNA of the CDR3 is TGTGCCAGCAGTTTTCTAGCGGGTGGCTCCTACAATGAGCAGTTCTTC. This sequence encodes CASSFLAGGSYNEQFF. The chain recombines TRBV6-2 or TRBV6-3 with TRBJ2-1; 8 nucleotides line up with TRBD2. V trimming: 4 bases; J trimming: 0 bases; junction bases outside the gene matches: 5. The CDR3 sequence is 16 residues long. Germline V gives CDR1 MNHEY, CDR2 SVGEGT.

This clonotype was found once. The chain recombines TRBV5-5 with TRBJ2-1; 14 bases fit TRBD2. The CDR3 covers 16 residues. Germline-derived CDR1 and CDR2 are SGHKS and YYEKEE (reference sequence). Trimming took 4 bases from V and 9 from J; bases not matched to a gene: 9. Here the CDR3 DNA reads TGTGCCAGCAGCGGAACCGGGACTAGCGGGAGTGGTGAGCAGTTCTTC. It encodes CASSGTGTSGSGEQFF.

This sequence joins TRBV5-1 and TRBJ2-3, with a weak D call TRBD2 (7 bases). Trimming removed 6 bases from V and 4 bases from J, with 15 bases in between. The germline V gene encodes CDR1 SGHRS and CDR2 YFSETQ. The CDR3 spans 14 residues. CDR3 sequence: CASTEVGGPDTQYF. As DNA, the CDR3 is TGCGCCAGCACGGAAGTGGGGGGGCCAGATACGCAGTATTTT.

CDR3 loop: CASSLGLAGGPSRETQYF. The CDR3 bases are TGTGCCAGCAGCTTGGGACTAGCGGGGGGGCCAAGTAGAGAGACCCAGTACTTC. This chain uses TRBV5-8 with TRBJ2-5, with 14 bases that match TRBD2. Per the germline V gene, CDR1 is SGHTS and CDR2 is YDEGEE. The CDR3 covers 18 residues. V shed 0 bases and J 4 bases; nucleotides not matched to a gene: 8.

V usage is TRBV2 and J usage is TRBJ2-1, with D perhaps matching TRBD2 (5 bases). CDR1 and CDR2 from the germline V gene are SNHLY and FYNNEI. The V and J ends lost 4 bases and 7 bases respectively, with 11 bases between them. The CDR3 runs to 13 residues. CDR3 in DNA: TGTGCCAGCAGTGGTGAGGGCTGGAATGAGCAGTTCTTC. This codes for CASSGEGWNEQFF.

The chain couples TRBV9 to TRBJ2-3; D gene uncertain. Germline V gene lookup returns CDR1 SGDLS and CDR2 YYNGEE. V was pared by 4 bases and J by 0 bases, with 12 bases between. This CDR3 is 15 amino acids long. The chain's CDR3 is CASSSYSGSTDTQYF. In DNA, the CDR3 is TGTGCCAGCAGCTCGTATTCCGGGAGCACAGATACGCAGTATTTT.

There are a few counts of this clonotype. The chain is built from TRBV5-6 and TRBJ2-3, with D perhaps matching TRBD1 (6 bases). The V gene's germline CDR1 is SGHDT and CDR2 YYEEEE. This CDR3 has 15 residues. Trimming cost V 1 base and J 0 bases, with 9 bases left between them. The CDR3 sequence: CASSLIGQSTDTQYF. The DNA of the CDR3 is TGTGCCAGCAGCTTGATTGGACAGAGCACAGATACGCAGTATTTT. Based on the CDR3 plus reference TRBV5-6 and TRBJ2-3, the full variable domain is DAGVTQSPTHLIKTRGQQVTLRCSPKSGHDTVSWYQQALGQGPQFIFQYYEEEERQRGNFPDRFSGHQFPNYSSELNVNALLLGDSALYLCASSLIGQSTDTQYFGPGTRLTVL.

This clonotype was observed a few times. This rearrangement joins TRBV7-9 to TRBJ1-1; D is undetermined. Germline assignment: CDR1 SEHNR and CDR2 FQNEAQ (reference sequence). CDR3 length: 18 residues. V was trimmed by 1 base and J by 3 bases, leaving 21 bases between them. Written as DNA, the CDR3 is TGTGCCAGCAGCTTAGAAGAGACGGGGAGAGATATGGACACTGAAGCTTTCTTT. It codes for CASSLEETGRDMDTEAFF. Using reference TRBV7-9 and TRBJ1-1 for the parts outside the CDR3, the full variable domain is DTGVSQNPRHKITKRGQNVTFRCDPISEHNRLYWYRQTLGQGPEFLTYFQNEAQLEKSRLLSDRFSAERPKGSFSTLEIQRTEQGDSAMYLCASSLEETGRDMDTEAFFGQGTRLTVV.

J is TRBJ2-1 and V is TRBV5-6, with TRBD1 matching 8 bases. Germline loops: CDR1 SGHDT, CDR2 YYEEEE. The length of the CDR3 is 18 residues. The V and J ends lost 0 bases and 2 bases, in that order; junction bases with no gene match: 10. The CDR3 region is CASSLGLFPGQAYNEQFF. For the CDR3, the DNA is TGTGCCAGCAGCTTGGGGCTCTTCCCGGGACAGGCCTACAATGAGCAGTTCTTC.

This clonotype was picked up a small number of times. The J gene is TRBJ1-1, the V gene TRBV7-2; 8 positions agree with TRBD1. Germline V gene sequence: CDR1 SGHTA, CDR2 FQGNSA. CDR3 size: 17 residues. Trimming at V came to 5 bases and at J to 1 base, leaving 12 bases not matched to a gene. The CDR3 coding sequence is TGTGCCAGCAGCGTGCGCGGGCAGGGGGCTTGGAACACTGAAGCTTTCTTT. This codes for CASSVRGQGAWNTEAFF.

This clonotype was seen a handful of times. The rearrangement joins TRBV4-3 to TRBJ2-2; D might be TRBD1 or TRBD2, each matching 5 bases. The germline V gene encodes CDR1 LGHNA and CDR2 YSLEER. The germline V and J ends were trimmed by 2 bases and 6 bases, with 19 bases remaining between them. The CDR3 runs to 17 residues. CDR3 bases: TGCGCCAGCAGCCAAAGGCGGCTCGGTGGGGGTCCCGGGGAGCTGTTTTTT. Translating gives CASSQRRLGGGPGELFF.

This clonotype was counted only a few times. The V and J genes are TRBV12-3 or TRBV12-4 and TRBJ2-3, with D possibly TRBD2 on 5 matching bases. The CDR3 is 17 residues long. V was trimmed by 6 bases and J by 2 bases, leaving 21 bases between them. CDR3 amino acids: CASSHDSSWSSTDTQYF. Written as DNA, the CDR3 is TGTGCCAGCAGCCACGATTCTAGCTGGAGTTCCACAGATACGCAGTATTTT.

The chain joins TRBV30 to TRBJ1-2; D perhaps matches TRBD1 (5 bases). The CDR3 sequence is 14 residues long. CDR1 is GTSNPN, CDR2 SVGIG, per germline (reference sequence). V lost 2 bases and J lost 4, with 14 bases in between. This CDR3 reads CAWSPGVRGYGYTF. Here the CDR3 DNA reads TGTGCCTGGAGTCCGGGGGTTCGGGGCTATGGCTACACCTTC.

J is TRBJ2-1 and V is TRBV7-9; no firm D call. Trimming left V 0 bases short and J 8 bases short, with 5 bases between. The length of the CDR3 is 12 residues. The germline V gene encodes CDR1 SEHNR and CDR2 FQNEAQ (reference sequence). The CDR3 sequence is CASSLADHEQFF. Here the CDR3 DNA reads TGTGCCAGCAGCTTAGCGGACCATGAGCAGTTCTTC.

The chain recombines TRBV27 with TRBJ2-1; the match to TRBD2 covers 15 bases. J was trimmed by 5 bases and V by 3 bases; bases with no gene match: 8. Germline V gene data show CDR1 as MNHEY and CDR2 as SMNVEV (reference sequence). There are 18 residues in the CDR3. CDR3 protein: CASSLSGLAGGRNNEQFF. In nucleotides, the CDR3 is TGTGCCAGCAGTTTGTCGGGACTAGCGGGGGGACGAAACAATGAGCAGTTCTTC.

In this sample, this clonotype turned up a few times. V and J are TRBV29-1 and TRBJ2-1; 8 bases fit TRBD2. This CDR3 has 15 amino acids. Per germline, CDR1 SQVTM and CDR2 ANQGSEA. The V gene end was trimmed by 5 bases and the J gene end by 4 bases; junction bases not matched to a gene: 10. Written as DNA, the CDR3 is TGCAGCGTTCCAATACCGGGGGGGCGGTACAATGAGCAGTTCTTC. It translates to CSVPIPGGRYNEQFF.

The rearrangement links TRBV15 to TRBJ2-1; D not resolved. From germline, CDR1 is LNHNV and CDR2 YYDKDF (reference sequence). Trimming took 0 bases from V and 4 from J, leaving 13 bases between them. This CDR3 region has 16 residues. The CDR3 region has the DNA TGTGCCACCAGCAGAGATCTGGCTGGGCTTTACAATGAGCAGTTCTTC. Protein: CATSRDLAGLYNEQFF.

J is TRBJ2-7 and V is TRBV11-3; 8 nucleotides line up with TRBD1. The CDR3 is 15 amino acids. The junction had 11 bases not matched to a gene; V was cut back by 5 bases and J by 5 bases. Per the germline V gene, CDR1 is SGHNT and CDR2 is YENEEA. The CDR3 coding sequence is TGTGCCAGCAGCCGAGGGACAGGAGGAGTCAACGAGCAGTACTTC. Amino acids: CASSRGTGGVNEQYF.

This clonotype came up a few times. The V and J genes are TRBV5-5 and TRBJ1-4, with D unresolved. Trimming removed 1 base at V and 8 bases at J, with 6 bases between. Germline CDR1 is SGHKS and CDR2 is YYEKEE (reference sequence). CDR3 length equals 12 residues. The CDR3 DNA reads as TGTGCCAGCAGCTTGACCGGAGAAAAACTGTTTTTT. Translating it yields CASSLTGEKLFF.

The chain couples TRBV21-1 to TRBJ2-3. TRBV21-1 constitutes a pseudogene. The CDR3 length is 13 residues. The CDR3 coding sequence is TGTGCCAGCAGCAAAGAGGCGACAGATACGCAGTATTTT. As protein: CASSKEATDTQYF.